A single sample is the source of the 10 T cell receptor beta chains below, sequenced in a study of beta chain features in type 1 diabetes. Their antigens are not known. Points from the study as a whole: TCRB CDR3s from Type 1 diabetes patients were moderately but significantly shorter in all four CD4+ subsets.

TCRB transcripts that were expressed got sequenced, as all of the isolated RNA had been reverse transcribed. Sequencing used immunoSEQ multiplex PCR; TCRdb keeps in-frame clones, though not all of them. The data show about 390,000 clones, around 9.6% seen once. The sequencing sample was made of central memory CD4+ T cells from blood. These receptor sequences come from a man aged 25 to 45 with type 1 diabetes.

This clone was counted only a few times. The V gene is TRBV11-2, the J gene TRBJ2-1; 13 nucleotides agree with TRBD2. After removal of 1 base from V and 10 bases from J, the junction contained 16 bases not matched to a gene. CDR3 length equals 19 residues. Germline-derived CDR1 and CDR2 are SGHAT and FQNNGV. The CDR3 loop reads CASSLVRGGTSGNRREQFF. The CDR3 bases are TGTGCCAGCAGCTTAGTTCGAGGAGGGACTAGCGGGAATCGGCGCGAGCAGTTCTTC. Variable domain in full (rest from reference TRBV11-2 and TRBJ2-1): EAGVAQSPRYKIIEKRQSVAFWCNPISGHATLYWYQQILGQGPKLLIQFQNNGVVDDSQLPKDRFSAERLKGVDSTLKIQPAKLEDSAVYLCASSLVRGGTSGNRREQFFGPGTRLTVL.

This clone was picked up a small number of times. This sequence joins TRBV6-1 and TRBJ1-5; unclear D gene. Germline-derived CDR1 and CDR2 are MNHNS and SASEGT. This CDR3 spans 12 amino acids. The germline V and J ends were trimmed by 6 bases and 3 bases, with 6 bases remaining between them. The CDR3 DNA follows: TGTGCCAGCAGGTCCCCCAATCAGCCCCAGCATTTT. Residues: CASRSPNQPQHF.

This chain connects TRBV18 to TRBJ1-5; D gene unclear. The V gene's germline CDR1 is KGHSH and CDR2 LQKENI. V was cut by 2 bases and J by 5 bases, with 7 bases left in between. The CDR3 runs 13 residues. In DNA, the CDR3 is TGTGCCAGCTCACCAGGAACAGATCAGCCCCAGCATTTT. It specifies CASSPGTDQPQHF.

This clone was counted many times. The chain uses TRBV28 and TRBJ1-4; D is unclear. Germline CDR1 is MDHEN and CDR2 is SYDVKM. The ends were cut back, 5 bases at V and 6 bases at J, with 13 bases in the middle. The CDR3 has 14 amino acids. CDR3 amino acids: CASSPAATYEKLFF. For the CDR3, the DNA is TGTGCCAGCAGTCCCGCGGCGACCTATGAAAAACTGTTTTTT.

This clone was detected only a few times. The chain uses TRBV7-2 and TRBJ2-3; weak D call: TRBD2 (5 bases). CDR3 length: 16 amino acids. V was cut by 5 bases and J by 0 bases, with 15 bases left in between. The V gene's germline CDR1 is SGHTA and CDR2 FQGNSA. The CDR3: CASSRGRGFSTDTQYF. CDR3 nucleotide sequence: TGTGCCAGCAGCCGCGGGCGCGGTTTTAGCACAGATACGCAGTATTTT. Together with reference TRBV7-2 and TRBJ2-3, the CDR3 gives the full variable domain: GAGVSQSPSNKVTEKGKDVELRCDPISGHTALYWYRQSLGQGLEFLIYFQGNSAPDKSGLPSDRFSAERTGGSVSTLTIQRTQQEDSAVYLCASSRGRGFSTDTQYFGPGTRLTVL.

Only a few counts were recorded for this clone. The chain is built from TRBV6-6 and TRBJ1-5, with 12 bases aligning to TRBD1. The V gene end was trimmed by 5 bases and the J gene end by 5 bases; junction bases not matched to a gene: 4. CDR1 MNHNY and CDR2 SVGAGI come from the germline V gene (reference sequence). The CDR3 extends over 15 amino acids. CDR3 DNA sequence: TGTGCCAGCAGTCGGGACAGGGGGCTCGATCAGCCCCAGCATTTT. Translated: CASSRDRGLDQPQHF.

This clone showed up just a few times. The chain is built from TRBV4-2 and TRBJ2-3, with TRBD2 matching 7 bases. CDR1 is LGHNA and CDR2 is YNFKEQ in the germline V gene. The V gene end was trimmed by 5 bases and the J gene end by 0 bases; junction bases not matched to a gene: 8. The CDR3 extends over 16 amino acids. The CDR3 nucleotides are TGTGCCAGCAGCTTGGGTCTTAGCGGGAGCACAGATACGCAGTATTTT. It encodes CASSLGLSGSTDTQYF.

The rearrangement uses TRBV5-1 and TRBJ2-6; the D is unclear. This CDR3 has 15 amino acids. Between the trimmed V and J ends, which lost 0 bases and 4 bases, there was a span of 8 bases. Germline CDR1 SGHRS, CDR2 YFSETQ. For the CDR3, the DNA is TGCGCCAGCAGCTTGGAAGGGAAGGGGGCCAACGTCCTGACTTTC. Protein: CASSLEGKGANVLTF.

The sample holds a few counts of this clone. This chain joins TRBV7-2 and TRBJ2-5; possibly TRBD1 for D (5 bases). The length of the CDR3 is 15 residues. CDR1 and CDR2 (germline): SGHTA, FQGNSA. Trimming pared 5 bases from V and 4 bases from J, leaving 17 bases between. Here the CDR3 reads CASSPQSRVVETQYF. CDR3 in DNA: TGTGCCAGCAGCCCTCAAAGCAGGGTGGTAGAGACCCAGTACTTC.

Concerning this clone: A read error is likely here: a far larger clone is one base away. This chain connects TRBV23-1 to TRBJ2-3; D remains ambiguous. TRBV23-1 is flagged as an ORF with uncertain function. This CDR3 contains 14 residues. Trimming pared 6 bases from V and 2 bases from J, leaving 12 bases between. CDR3 nucleotides: TGCGCCAGCAGCCAAGATCGGACCACAGATACGCAGTATTTT. It translates to CASSQDRTTDTQYF.